This T cell receptor beta chain emerged from a study of blood T cell repertoires in COVID-19. Across the study: The United States, Italy and Spain provided the acute and convalescent COVID-19 samples.

In the original analysis: Estimation of nucleated cell counts relied on the amplification of reference gene primers. Libraries were prepared by immunoSEQ multiplex PCR; TCRdb keeps only in-frame clonotypes and omits some of them. For V, J and clone size, that table is used; D and trimming come from the DNA. This sample carries some 100,000 clones, 75% to 85% of them seen once, and the ten largest clones take 10% to 15%. The CDR3 is 15 residues long. The V and J ends lost 1 base and 6 bases, in that order; junction bases with no gene match: 7. The V gene's germline CDR1 is MNHNS and CDR2 SASEGT. This TCR came from a human donor in a cohort sampled during active COVID-19. The rearrangement links TRBV6-1 to TRBJ2-3; 7 nucleotides agree with TRBD2. Sequencing used peripheral blood. CDR3 sequence reads: CASSEDGLVWDTQYF. In nucleotides, the CDR3 is TGTGCCAGCAGTGAAGACGGACTAGTATGGGATACGCAGTATTTT.